These T cell receptor beta chains were read from a single sample in a study of blood T cells in healthy people across ages. Each CDR3 protein is one row after TCRdb ran MiXCR on the 5' RACE reads. The data contain about 780,000 distinct CDR3 sequences, about half of them singletons. Sequencing used blood. The receptor source for this set is a man aged 80 or over in good health. CDR3s include the opening cysteine and the closing phenylalanine or tryptophan. Fields, in order: J gene, D gene, clone size, V gene, CDR3 DNA, CDR3 protein. The D gene is left open where the match is weak. The size field is filled for only some rows; it gives once, few, many or a size class.

>TRBJ2-1|TRBD2|few|TRBV20-1
TGCAGTGCTAGAGATCCGGGCGGGAGTAACAATGAGCAGTTCTTC
CSARDPGGSNNEQFF
>TRBJ2-5|TRBD2|.|TRBV20-1
TGCAGTGCTAGAGATCTTAGCGGGAGACTCCCCATAAACCAAGAGACCCAGTACTTC
CSARDLSGRLPINQETQYF
>TRBJ1-5|.|.|TRBV2
TGTGCCAGCAGTAAAGAATCGGGGCAGCCCCAGCATTTT
CASSKESGQPQHF
>TRBJ2-5|TRBD2|.|TRBV29-1
TGCAGCGACAGCGGGAGCTCAGAGACCCAGTACTTC
CSDSGSSETQYF
>TRBJ2-3|TRBD1|.|TRBV5-1
TGCGCCAGCAGCGTGGGACAGCACACAGATACGCAGTATTTT
CASSVGQHTDTQYF
>TRBJ2-3|.|.|TRBV12-3/TRBV12-4
TGTGCCAGCAGCGCCACGAGCCGCACAGATACGCAGTATTTT
CASSATSRTDTQYF
>TRBJ2-5|TRBD1|few|TRBV24-1
TGTGCCACCAGGGGACAGGGGGCGGTGGAGACCCAGTACTTC
CATRGQGAVETQYF
>TRBJ2-1|.|once|TRBV30
TGTGCCTGGAGTGTACGGGGTGTGAGAGAGACCCAGTTCTTC
CAWSVRGVRETQFF
>TRBJ2-7|.|.|TRBV12-3/TRBV12-4
TGTGCCAGCAGTTTAGGATCCGGCGGTATCCCCTACGAGCAGTACTTC
CASSLGSGGIPYEQYF
>TRBJ1-2|TRBD1|.|TRBV10-3
TGTGCCATCGTGGAGGGACAGGGCCCCTTCTATGGCTACACCTTC
CAIVEGQGPFYGYTF
>TRBJ2-3|TRBD1|.|TRBV6-5
TGTGCCAGCAGTTCGACAGGGGGACGCGATACGCAGTATTTT
CASSSTGGRDTQYF
>TRBJ2-7|TRBD1|.|TRBV5-1
TGCGCCAGCAGCCCTCGACAGGGGAACTCCTACGAGCAGTACTTC
CASSPRQGNSYEQYF
>TRBJ2-7|.|.|TRBV28
TGTGCCAGCGGCCCCCCCAGCGGGACATTCTCCTACGAGCAGTACTTC
CASGPPSGTFSYEQYF
>TRBJ2-2|TRBD1|.|TRBV7-2
TGTGCCAGCACGGGACAGGGGGCACACACCGGGGAGCTGTTTTTT
CASTGQGAHTGELFF
>TRBJ1-2|.|.|TRBV28
TGTGCCAGCACCGAGCTCAACCAGGGCTATGGCTACACCTTC
CASTELNQGYGYTF
>TRBJ1-3|TRBD1|.|TRBV20-1
TGCAGTGCTAGACGGGACAGGGTAGCTGGAAACACCATATATTTT
CSARRDRVAGNTIYF
>TRBJ2-1|TRBD2|many|TRBV24-1
TGTGCCACCAGTGGAACTAGCGGGGTCGGTGAGCAGTTCTTC
CATSGTSGVGEQFF
>TRBJ2-5|.|.|TRBV20-1
TGCAGTGCTAGGGACGGGGCAGGAAAAGAGACCCAGTACTTC
CSARDGAGKETQYF
>TRBJ1-5|.|many|TRBV28
TGTGCCAGCACCCTGACAGATAGCAATCAGCCCCAGCATTTT
CASTLTDSNQPQHF
>TRBJ1-2|.|.|TRBV12-3/TRBV12-4
TGTGCCAGCAGTTTAGCGGGCAGGGTATATGGCTACACCTTC
CASSLAGRVYGYTF
>TRBJ2-1|.|.|TRBV27
TGCGCCAGCTCAGGCCCCCAGGGGACCCAGTTCTTC
CASSGPQGTQFF
>TRBJ2-3|TRBD1|.|TRBV27
TGTGCCAGCAGTCAACAGGGGCCAGTAGATACGCAGTATTTT
CASSQQGPVDTQYF
>TRBJ2-1|.|few|TRBV27
TGTACCAGCAGTTCCGGACGGAGCTGGGGGGATGAGCAGTTCTTC
CTSSSGRSWGDEQFF
>TRBJ1-2|.|.|TRBV5-1
TGCGCCAGCAGCGAAGACCAGGGAGACGGCTACACCTTC
CASSEDQGDGYTF
>TRBJ2-7|TRBD1|few|TRBV7-9
TGTGCCAGCCAGGGACAGCGGATCTACGAGCAGTACTTC
CASQGQRIYEQYF
>TRBJ2-1|.|.|TRBV7-8
TGTGCCAGCAGCTTAGCGGCTAGCTGGGGCCAAGAGACCCAGTTCTTC
CASSLAASWGQETQFF
>TRBJ2-7|.|.|TRBV2
TGTGCCAGCAGTGAAACCTTGGGGCCCTACGAGCAGTACTTC
CASSETLGPYEQYF
>TRBJ2-7|TRBD2|.|TRBV11-1
TGTGCCAGCAGTAAAGCGGCTAGCGGAGCCTACGAGCAGTACTTC
CASSKAASGAYEQYF
>TRBJ1-5|TRBD1|.|TRBV12-3/TRBV12-4
TGTGCCAGCAGCCCCCGGGACAGGGGGCTGCATGGCAATCAGCCCCAGCATTTT
CASSPRDRGLHGNQPQHF
>TRBJ2-1|TRBD2|.|TRBV11-2
TGTGCCAGCAGCCCCGGGCTAGCGGGAGGGCCCAGCAATGAGCAGTTCTTC
CASSPGLAGGPSNEQFF
>TRBJ2-7|TRBD2|.|TRBV7-2
TGTGCCAGCAGCTTTTTAGCGGGAGGGGCCTACAATGAGCAGTACTTC
CASSFLAGGAYNEQYF
>TRBJ1-2|TRBD1|.|TRBV27
TGTGCCAGCAGTTCGGCAGGGGGCTCGTTTGGCTACACCTTC
CASSSAGGSFGYTF
>TRBJ2-7|TRBD1|once|TRBV12-3/TRBV12-4
TGTGCCAGCAGTCCAGCCCCTGACAGGGCGTACGAGCAGTACTTC
CASSPAPDRAYEQYF
>TRBJ2-7|TRBD2|.|TRBV20-1
TGCAGTGCTGCGGTTGTGGGCGCGCGGGGGTACTACGAGCAGTACTTC
CSAAVVGARGYYEQYF
>TRBJ2-5|TRBD2|few|TRBV12-3/TRBV12-4
TGTGCCAGCAGTCGAGGACTAGCGGGAGGGCCGTCAGAGACCCAGTACTTC
CASSRGLAGGPSETQYF
>TRBJ1-6|TRBD1|.|TRBV20-1
TGCAGTGCTCGGGACAGGGGGCAATCCTATAATTCACCCCTCCACTTT
CSARDRGQSYNSPLHF
>TRBJ2-3|.|.|TRBV18
TGTGCCAGCCGCGTCAGGGCGGGCGGCACAGATACGCAGTATTTT
CASRVRAGGTDTQYF
>TRBJ2-1|.|.|TRBV5-1
TGCGCCAGCAGCTCCGGGAGTACCCCTCCTGAGCAGTTCTTC
CASSSGSTPPEQFF
>TRBJ2-7|.|.|TRBV12-3/TRBV12-4
TGTGCCAGCAGTTCCTCGACGTATACCTACGAGCAGTACTTC
CASSSSTYTYEQYF
>TRBJ2-7|TRBD2|few|TRBV7-3
TGTGCCAGCAGCCCCAATAGCGGGAGGGCCTTCGAGCAGTACTTC
CASSPNSGRAFEQYF
>TRBJ2-5|TRBD2|.|TRBV10-2
TGCGCCGGCAGTAGACTAGCGGGCGATGAGCAGTACTTC
CAGSRLAGDEQYF
>TRBJ2-2|.|few|TRBV3-1
TGTGCCAGCAGCCGGGGACCACTTACCACCGGGGAGCTGTTTTTT
CASSRGPLTTGELFF
>TRBJ2-4|.|.|TRBV7-6
TGTGCCAGCAGCTTAATACCAGGGGACTCCTACGAGCGGTACTTC
CASSLIPGDSYERYF
>TRBJ2-1|TRBD2|few|TRBV7-6
TGTGCCAGCAGGGGACTAGCAGATGAGCAGTTCTTC
CASRGLADEQFF
>TRBJ2-1|TRBD2|.|TRBV20-1
TGCAGTGCTGCCGGACCGGGACTAGCGGAAGAAGAGTTATACAATGAGCAGTTCTTC
CSAAGPGLAEEELYNEQFF
>TRBJ1-2|TRBD1|.|TRBV7-2
TGTGCCAGCAGAGCCGGGACAGAGCTTAACTATGGCTACACCTTC
CASRAGTELNYGYTF
>TRBJ1-1|.|.|TRBV9
TGTGCCAGCAGCGTATATCAGAACACTGAAGCTTTCTTT
CASSVYQNTEAFF
>TRBJ2-7|.|.|TRBV28
TGTGCCAGCAGTTTATATGTAGGGGAGAGCTACGAGCAGTACTTC
CASSLYVGESYEQYF
>TRBJ2-5|.|.|TRBV9
TGTGCCAGCAGCGACCCGTTACGAGGTGGAGAGACCCAGTACTTC
CASSDPLRGGETQYF
>TRBJ2-5|.|.|TRBV7-9
TGTGCCAGCAGCTACGCTGGGGGGTCTGCGGAGACCCAGTACTTC
CASSYAGGSAETQYF
>TRBJ2-4|.|.|TRBV18
TGTGCCAGCTCTTTTGACCGGGAGTGGTACTTC
CASSFDREWYF
>TRBJ2-1|TRBD2|few|TRBV12-3/TRBV12-4
TGTGCCAGCAGTTTATATGGGGCGGGAGATCCCCAACGCTCCTACAATGAGCAGTTCTTC
CASSLYGAGDPQRSYNEQFF
>TRBJ2-5|.|few|TRBV5-6
TGTGCCAGCAGCCGGTTCCTTCGGGAGACCCAGTACTTC
CASSRFLRETQYF